Listed here are 15 T cell receptor beta chains from one sample, sequenced in a study of a mutant IDH1 vaccine in newly diagnosed glioma. Time point: week 47, end of study. One vaccine dose held 300 ug of mutant IDH1 20-mer peptide and came with topical imiquimod. These receptors' antigens are unknown. TCRdb's copy holds only in-frame clones and misses some; the assay was immunoSEQ multiplex PCR. Of fewer than 60,000 clones listed, less than 65% were seen once; the top ten hold more than 4.5%. Specimen: peripheral blood mononuclear cells (PBMCs), collected from a glioma patient whose treatment included an IDH1 peptide vaccine. These TCRs come from a middle-aged man with glioma. Some clones in this sample may be carry-over from other donors' samples.

The chain joins TRBV6-4 to TRBJ1-2; D uncertain. The germline V gene encodes CDR1 MRHNA and CDR2 SNTAGT. The germline V and J ends were trimmed by 2 bases and 8 bases, with 12 bases remaining between them. The CDR3 extends over 13 amino acids. The CDR3 loop is CASSDSSSWGYTF. The CDR3, as DNA: TGTGCCAGCAGTGACAGCTCCTCGTGGGGCTACACCTTC.

The chain employs TRBV19 and TRBJ1-4; possible D gene TRBD1, 5 bases. Germline V gene lookup returns CDR1 LNHDA and CDR2 SQIVND (reference sequence). This CDR3 has 17 amino acids. The ends were cut back, 3 bases at V and 5 bases at J, with 19 bases in the middle. CDR3 nucleotides: TGTGCCAGTAGTATCCGGGGGTCTCTTGGGGGGAATGAAAAACTGTTTTTT. It translates to CASSIRGSLGGNEKLFF.

This clone was counted only a few times. The gene calls are TRBV2 and TRBJ1-1, with D hard to call. Per the germline V gene, CDR1 is SNHLY and CDR2 is FYNNEI. V was shortened by 6 bases and J by 7 bases, with 6 bases between the two germline ends. The CDR3 contains 10 residues. The CDR3 nucleotides read TGTGCCAGCAGGTTCGGTGAAGCTTTCTTT. It encodes CASRFGEAFF.

The count of this clone is one. The chain is built from TRBV2 and TRBJ2-3; tentatively, D is TRBD1 or TRBD2 (6 bases each). The CDR3 is made up of 14 amino acids. The ends were cut back, 3 bases at V and 6 bases at J, with 13 bases in the middle. Germline V gives CDR1 SNHLY, CDR2 FYNNEI. The CDR3 nucleotides are TGTGCCAGCAGTGACGTGGGGGGCGAGGATACGCAGTATTTT. Translated, it gives CASSDVGGEDTQYF.

J is TRBJ1-1 and V is TRBV2, with D perhaps TRBD1 (6 bases). The CDR3 contains 14 residues. With 6 bases removed from V and 5 bases from J, the gap between germline ends came to 16 bases. The germline V gene has CDR1 SNHLY and CDR2 FYNNEI. The CDR3 DNA sequence: TGTGCCAGCAGCGAAACGGGGGGCTGGACTGAAGCTTTCTTT. Translated: CASSETGGWTEAFF.

The V call is TRBV6-4, the J call TRBJ1-1; 8 nucleotides match TRBD1. The CDR3 runs 15 residues. V lost 6 bases, J lost 4 bases, and 10 bases stayed unmatched. Germline V gene lookup returns CDR1 MRHNA and CDR2 SNTAGT. As DNA, the CDR3 is TGTGCCAGCAGCCCCTCAGGGGGCGGCGGCACTGAAGCTTTCTTT. Translated: CASSPSGGGGTEAFF.

The chain links TRBV5-1 to TRBJ2-3, with a weak D call TRBD1 (6 bases). Germline lookup yields CDR1 SGHRS and CDR2 YFSETQ. This CDR3 is built from 14 residues. Trimming left V 3 bases short and J 6 bases short, with 14 bases between. The CDR3 loop reads CASSSMGAFDTQYF. In DNA form, the CDR3 reads TGCGCCAGCAGCTCGATGGGGGCGTTTGATACGCAGTATTTT.

This clone was found once. The rearrangement uses TRBV19 and TRBJ1-3, with 9 bases lining up with TRBD1. Germline V lookup: CDR1 LNHDA, CDR2 SQIVND (reference sequence). The trim removed 5 bases at V and 1 base at J, leaving 0 bases unmatched. This CDR3 comprises 14 residues. CDR3: CASSGQGSGNTIYF. The CDR3 DNA reads as TGTGCCAGTAGTGGACAGGGGTCTGGAAACACCATATATTTT.

The rearrangement joins TRBV6-1 to TRBJ1-3; D is unclear. V lost 2 bases and J 6 bases, leaving 8 bases between the germline ends. The CDR3 runs to 13 residues. The germline gives CDR1 MNHNS, CDR2 SASEGT. CDR3 sequence reads: CASSEPNQNTIYF. The DNA of the CDR3 is TGTGCCAGCAGTGAACCGAATCAAAACACCATATATTTT.

The table lists this clone with a few counts. This chain joins TRBV4-1 and TRBJ1-1; tentatively, D is TRBD1 (6 bases). Trimming removed 4 bases at V and 5 bases at J, with 14 bases between. This CDR3 comprises 14 residues. The germline V gene encodes CDR1 MGHRA and CDR2 YSYEKL. The CDR3 protein is CASSPRQAGTEAFF. In DNA, the CDR3 is TGCGCCAGCAGCCCCCGACAGGCGGGGACTGAAGCTTTCTTT.

By sample share, this clone is medium-sized. The V call is TRBV2, the J call TRBJ1-6, with D uncertain. This CDR3 region has 12 residues. Trimming cost V 9 bases and J 7 bases, with 10 bases left between them. Germline-derived CDR1 and CDR2 are SNHLY and FYNNEI. This chain's CDR3 is CASRFTNSPLHF. CDR3 bases: TGTGCCAGTAGGTTCACCAATTCACCCCTCCACTTT. The full variable domain, in which reference TRBV2 and TRBJ1-6 provide the parts outside the CDR3, is EPEVTQTPSHQVTQMGQEVILRCVPISNHLYFYWYRQILGQKVEFLVSFYNNEISEKSEIFDDQFSVERPDGSNFTLKIRSTKLEDSAMYFCASRFTNSPLHFGNGTRLTVT.

J is TRBJ2-7 and V is TRBV5-1, with D uncertain. This CDR3 spans 13 amino acids. V lost 5 bases and J 2 bases, leaving 11 bases between the germline ends. Germline assignment: CDR1 SGHRS and CDR2 YFSETQ. As DNA, the CDR3 is TGCGCCAGCAGAACGGGCACGACCTACGAGCAGTACTTC. As protein: CASRTGTTYEQYF.

This clone appeared a single time. This sequence joins TRBV6-1 and TRBJ2-7; D possibly corresponds to TRBD2 (5 bases). V gave up 2 bases and J gave up 12 bases, with 11 bases separating them. Germline CDR1 MNHNS, CDR2 SASEGT. The CDR3 loop spans 11 amino acids. The CDR3 coding sequence is TGTGCCAGCAGTGAACCCTATCGGGGGTACTTC. This sequence encodes CASSEPYRGYF.

This clone occurred a few times. The chain uses TRBV6-6 and TRBJ1-1, with TRBD1 identical over 9 bases. The V gene's germline CDR1 is MNHNY and CDR2 SVGAGI (reference sequence). CDR3 length: 14 residues. The V and J ends lost 2 bases and 6 bases, in that order; junction bases with no gene match: 4. The CDR3 spells CASSYGTGPSEAFF. CDR3 nucleotides: TGTGCCAGCAGTTACGGGACAGGGCCATCTGAAGCTTTCTTT.

The chain is built from TRBV6-5 and TRBJ1-2; D gene uncertain. Germline assignment: CDR1 MNHEY and CDR2 SVGAGI. This CDR3 is built from 11 residues. V lost 11 bases and J 4 bases, leaving 11 bases between the germline ends. The CDR3: CAAKSAYGYTF. CDR3 DNA: TGTGCCGCCAAATCGGCCTATGGCTACACCTTC.